Included here is one TCR beta chain sequence, with context. Its specificity is not known. The junction differs from germline at one of its ends, possibly a read error. PCR was performed using 60 Vbeta and 13 Jbeta primers. TCRdb's copy holds only in-frame clones and misses some; the assay was immunoSEQ multiplex PCR. Here the sample spans tens of thousands of clones, roughly four fifths being singletons. There are 14 residues in the CDR3. The germline gives CDR1 SEHNR, CDR2 FQNEAQ (reference sequence). This sample stems from a study of cytomegalovirus exposure and HLA in healthy donors. Study findings and constraints: Through in vitro validation, a few CMV-associated chains were shown to be specific for CMV antigens.

Each donor was nominally healthy when sampled (though unrecorded immune exposures were likely). Sequencing was performed on PBMCs. This clonotype was sampled from a human donor in good health. The rearrangement links TRBV7-9 to TRBJ2-7; D gene uncertain. Here the CDR3 DNA reads TGTTCCAGCAGCTTAGGCAGGCAAACCTACGAGCAGTACTTC. Translation gives CSSSLGRQTYEQYF.